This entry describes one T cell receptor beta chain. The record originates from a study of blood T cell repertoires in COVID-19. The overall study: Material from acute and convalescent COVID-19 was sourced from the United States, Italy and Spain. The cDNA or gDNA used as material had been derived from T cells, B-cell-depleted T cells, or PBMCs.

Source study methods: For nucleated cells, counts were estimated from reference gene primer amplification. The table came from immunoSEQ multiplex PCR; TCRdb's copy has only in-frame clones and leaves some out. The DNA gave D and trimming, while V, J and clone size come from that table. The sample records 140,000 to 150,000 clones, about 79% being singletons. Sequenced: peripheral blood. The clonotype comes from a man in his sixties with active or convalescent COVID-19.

CDR3 protein: CASALGTSSGELFF. As DNA, the CDR3 is TGTGCCAGCGCGTTAGGGACTAGTTCCGGGGAGCTGTTTTTT. This sequence joins TRBV25-1 and TRBJ2-2, with TRBD2 identical over 8 bases. CDR1 MGHDK and CDR2 SYGVNS come from the germline V gene. J lost 6 bases, V lost 8 bases, and 8 bases had no gene match. The length of the CDR3 is 14 residues. Looking up the rest from reference TRBV25-1 and TRBJ2-2 gives the full variable domain: EADIYQTPRYLVIGTGKKITLECSQTMGHDKMYWYQQDPGMELHLIHYSYGVNSTEKGDLSSESTVSRIRTEHFPLTLESARPSHTSQYLCASALGTSSGELFFGEGSRLTVL.